This T cell receptor beta chain is from a study of blood T cell repertoires in COVID-19. Looking at the study overall: The analysed material was cDNA or gDNA that came from T cells, B-cell-depleted T cells, or PBMCs.

The assay was immunoSEQ multiplex PCR, and TCRdb's table has in-frame clones only and misses some. The sample has 200,000 to 250,000 clones, nearly 90% seen once. By frequency in the sample, this clone is medium-sized (0.01 to 0.1%). Germline V gene data show CDR1 as MDHEN and CDR2 as SYDVKM. This CDR3 has 13 residues. V was cut by 3 bases and J by 5 bases, with 11 bases left in between. Grouping used clinical history reported by participants in a survey and questionnaire. The sequencing sample was made of PBMCs or T cells enriched from blood (not recorded which). The receptor comes from a man aged 25 to 40 who had recovered from COVID-19. The chain combines TRBV28 with TRBJ2-7; D may be TRBD2 (5 bases). The CDR3 sequence is CASSFAGNHEQYF. The CDR3 coding sequence is TGTGCCAGCAGTTTTGCGGGTAACCACGAGCAGTACTTC.